This T cell receptor beta chain was obtained from a study of beta chain features in type 1 diabetes. Study results and limitations: In patients and controls equally, PCR might favor templates that are shorter. A closer apparent resemblance between naive, central memory and Treg TCRB repertoires was seen in patients than in healthy donors. Among all four CD4+ subsets, Type 1 diabetes patients had TCRB CDR3s that were moderately but significantly shorter.

CDR3 length: 18 amino acids. Trimming removed 4 bases from V and 3 bases from J, with 26 bases in between. Germline V gene sequence: CDR1 SGHRS, CDR2 YFSETQ. Expressed TCRB transcripts got sequenced, as all isolated RNA was reverse transcribed. Clones were sequenced by immunoSEQ multiplex PCR, and TCRdb holds only the in-frame ones, with some missing. The table has about 240,000 clones, 11% to 15% seen once. Comment on this clone: Its antigen is as yet unknown.

This sequence originates from a young man with type 1 diabetes. The genes are TRBV5-1 and TRBJ2-7; tentatively, D is TRBD1 (6 bases). Sequencing was done on a sample of naive CD4+ T cells from blood. The chain's CDR3 is CASSNGAPGVRLRYEQYF. Written as DNA, the CDR3 is TGCGCCAGCAGCAACGGGGCCCCAGGGGTAAGACTTCGCTACGAGCAGTACTTC.